The 16 T cell receptor beta chains below were found in one sample sequenced in a study of beta chain features in type 1 diabetes. Study results and limitations: Within each of all four CD4+ subsets, Type 1 diabetes patients had TCRB CDR3s that were moderately but significantly shorter.

The investigators reverse transcribed all of the isolated RNA, so they sequenced expressed TCRB transcripts. Here immunoSEQ multiplex PCR was the method, and the copy in TCRdb shows in-frame clones only, minus some. The sample includes more than 250,000 clones, about 20% seen only once; the top ten take 0.028%. Antigens of these TCRs are unknown. Source material: naive CD4+ T cells from blood. These receptors originate from a middle-aged woman with type 1 diabetes.

The chain carries TRBV28 and TRBJ2-5; the D gene is possibly TRBD1 (6 bases). Trimming pared 8 bases from V and 2 bases from J, leaving 15 bases between. The V gene's germline CDR1 is MDHEN and CDR2 SYDVKM. CDR3 length: 14 amino acids. CDR3: CASGTARGQETQYF. The CDR3 nucleotides read TGTGCCAGCGGGACGGCGAGGGGGCAAGAGACCCAGTACTTC.

The sample holds a few counts of this clone. This chain joins TRBV9 and TRBJ2-1; D perhaps matches TRBD1 (6 bases). This CDR3 has 15 amino acids. Germline V CDR1 and CDR2: SGDLS, YYNGEE. Trimming removed 3 bases at V and 4 bases at J, with 14 bases between. The CDR3 sequence: CASSATGMRYNEQFF. The CDR3 DNA is TGTGCCAGCAGCGCAACAGGGATGAGGTACAATGAGCAGTTCTTC.

The V and J genes are TRBV28 and TRBJ2-6; D remains ambiguous. V lost 8 bases and J 0 bases, leaving 2 bases between the germline ends. The CDR3 extends over 12 amino acids. CDR1 and CDR2 from the germline V gene are MDHEN and SYDVKM. CDR3 DNA: TGTGCCAGCCACTCTGGGGCCAACGTCCTGACTTTC. The encoded protein is CASHSGANVLTF.

This clone came up a few times. J is TRBJ2-5 and V is TRBV4-1; the match to TRBD1 covers 8 bases. Trimming cost V 1 base and J 6 bases; bases outside gene matches: 7. The germline CDR1 and CDR2 sequences are MGHRA and YSYEKL. The CDR3 is 15 residues long. The CDR3 loop reads CASSQGQGAIQTQYF. The CDR3 coding sequence is TGCGCCAGCAGCCAAGGGCAGGGGGCGATCCAGACCCAGTACTTC.

The V gene is TRBV9, the J gene TRBJ2-3; TRBD2 aligns across 8 bases. J gave up 6 bases and V 4 bases, and 13 bases lay outside the gene matches. Germline CDR1 reads SGDLS; CDR2 reads YYNGEE. The CDR3 consists of 16 residues. This CDR3 reads CASSRRGTSGGDTQYF. The CDR3 nucleotides read TGTGCCAGCAGCCGTAGGGGTACTAGCGGTGGGGATACGCAGTATTTT. Supplemented by reference TRBV9 and TRBJ2-3, the full variable domain reads DSGVTQTPKHLITATGQRVTLRCSPRSGDLSVYWYQQSLDQGLQFLIQYYNGEERAKGNILERFSAQQFPDLHSELNLSSLELGDSALYFCASSRRGTSGGDTQYFGPGTRLTVL.

The table lists this clone with a few counts. The chain is built from TRBV6-6 and TRBJ2-7; a possible D gene is TRBD1 (5 bases). The germline CDR1 and CDR2 sequences are MNHNY and SVGAGI (reference sequence). CDR3 length: 12 amino acids. V lost 7 bases, J lost 5 bases, and 12 bases lay in between. The DNA of the CDR3 is TGTGCCAGCAACCCCCAGGGCCACGAGCAGTACTTC. Amino acid sequence: CASNPQGHEQYF.

The CDR3 protein is CASSPGGDSRGYTF. The CDR3 coding sequence is TGTGCCAGCAGCCCGGGGGGGGACTCCCGTGGCTACACCTTC. The V and J genes are TRBV9 and TRBJ1-2, with D possibly matching TRBD1 (5 bases). The CDR3 is 14 residues long. The germline CDR1 and CDR2 sequences are SGDLS and YYNGEE. The V gene lost 4 bases and the J gene lost 7 bases, with 17 bases spanning the gap.

V and J are TRBV28 and TRBJ1-2, with D possibly being TRBD1 (6 bases). Per the germline V gene, CDR1 is MDHEN and CDR2 is SYDVKM. The CDR3 extends over 13 amino acids. V shed 6 bases and J shed 8 bases, with 16 bases lying between them. The CDR3 coding sequence is TGTGCCAGCAGCCAGGACAGAGATACAGGCTACACCTTC. It is translated as CASSQDRDTGYTF.

This chain uses TRBV4-3 with TRBJ2-7; TRBD2 might be the D (5 bases). The CDR3 is made up of 14 amino acids. Trimming cost V 5 bases and J 6 bases, with 17 bases left between them. Germline V gene lookup returns CDR1 LGHNA and CDR2 YSLEER. In DNA form, the CDR3 reads TGCGCCAGCAGCAGGAGCGGAACTTTGGTCGAGCAGTACTTC. Translating gives CASSRSGTLVEQYF.

The sample holds a few counts of this clone. The chain has TRBV9 and TRBJ1-6, with D unclear. Between the trimmed V and J ends, which lost 0 bases and 6 bases, there was a span of 10 bases. The CDR3 covers 15 residues. Looked up from germline, CDR1 is SGDLS and CDR2 is YYNGEE. The CDR3 loop is CASSVDNSINSPLHF. CDR3 sequence (DNA): TGTGCCAGCAGCGTAGATAACAGCATTAATTCACCCCTCCACTTT.

This clone was detected a few times. The rearrangement links TRBV7-9 to TRBJ2-3; possibly TRBD2 for D (7 bases). V lost 5 bases to trimming and J lost 5 bases, with 17 bases between them. Germline V gene sequence: CDR1 SEHNR, CDR2 FQNEAQ (reference sequence). This CDR3 region has 15 residues. DNA for the CDR3: TGTGCCAGCAGCCCAACGGGGGGCAGGAGAGATACGCAGTATTTT. Its translation is CASSPTGGRRDTQYF.

This clone was seen a handful of times. The chain combines TRBV19 with TRBJ2-7; TRBD2 matches at 12 bases. The germline V gene has CDR1 LNHDA and CDR2 SQIVND (reference sequence). This CDR3 contains 14 residues. Trimming at V came to 9 bases and at J to 0 bases, leaving 3 bases not matched to a gene. CDR3 bases: TGTGCCAGCCGGACTAGCGGGAACTCCTACGAGCAGTACTTC. Translated: CASRTSGNSYEQYF.

CDR3 sequence: CASSPTGTSVYNEQFF. The DNA for the CDR3 is TGTGCCAGTAGTCCAACCGGGACTAGCGTCTACAATGAGCAGTTCTTC. This rearrangement joins TRBV19 to TRBJ2-1, with 10 bases matching TRBD2. Germline CDR1 reads LNHDA; CDR2 reads SQIVND (reference sequence). The ends lost 5 bases at V and 3 bases at J; junction bases unmatched: 7. The CDR3 sequence is 16 residues long.

This clone was recorded a few times. The chain couples TRBV14 to TRBJ1-1; tentative D call: TRBD1 (6 bases). Trimming took 5 bases from V and 4 from J, leaving 14 bases between them. The germline gives CDR1 SGHDN, CDR2 FVKESK. This CDR3 has 14 residues. DNA for the CDR3: TGTGCCAGCAGCTCCTCCAGGGGCCTCACTGAAGCTTTCTTT. Its translation is CASSSSRGLTEAFF.

In its sample, this clone was seen a few times. The CDR3 DNA is TGTGCCAGCAGCCAGGACAGGGGTAGCTCCTACGAGCAGTACTTC. It specifies CASSQDRGSSYEQYF. This chain joins TRBV7-6 and TRBJ2-7, with 9 bases aligning to TRBD1. V gave up 5 bases and J gave up 0 bases; unmatched junction bases: 5. This CDR3 has 15 amino acids. CDR1 is SGHVS, CDR2 FNYEAQ, per germline.

The J gene is TRBJ1-1, the V gene TRBV2, with D possibly matching TRBD1 (5 bases). With 4 bases removed from V and 8 bases from J, the gap between germline ends came to 14 bases. The germline V gene has CDR1 SNHLY and CDR2 FYNNEI. The CDR3 length is 13 residues. DNA for the CDR3: TGTGCCAGCAGTGGGGCCCTAGGGGTGGAAGCTTTCTTT. This gives the protein CASSGALGVEAFF.